This is a list of T cell receptor beta chains from one sample in a study of blood T cells in healthy people across ages. TCRdb used MiXCR to reprocess the 5' RACE reads, holding one entry per CDR3 protein. The sample holds approximately 600,000 distinct CDR3 sequences, roughly three fifths seen once. Sequenced material: blood. The source of these receptors is a man aged 60 to 69 in good health. The conserved cysteine and the conserved F or W are not part of the CDR3 here.

V	CDR3
TRBV6-5	ASSYRDGYGYT
TRBV5-1	ASSLGVRGSPNYEQY
TRBV2	ASSGRGQGGYSNQPQH
TRBV2	ASAKDRWWEQY
TRBV20-1	SASGTYNEQF
TRBV6-5	ASSYSRGGDGYT
TRBV18	VSSPTGTLGNIQY
TRBV28	ASRSNEQY
TRBV9	ASSPGTSRIYEQY
TRBV6-5	ASSPSRTGYGYT
TRBV15	ATSRDAGDEKLF
TRBV6-5	ASSFGRALPGYT
TRBV20-1	SARDTGVHNQPQH
TRBV4-1	ASSQRRGDYNEQF
TRBV10-3	AISDRAGGYQETQY
TRBV10-3	AISESVRSLETQY
TRBV4-1	ASSQRVNEQF
TRBV12-3/TRBV12-4	ASSFTGSTDTQY
TRBV5-1	ASSLGPSDSSEQF
TRBV7-7	ASSAGTDNEQF
TRBV5-1	ASSLAWYRTSLSNEQF
TRBV7-8	ASSLETDRGRDTGELF
TRBV11-2	ASTETSAGSYNEQF
TRBV20-1	SAQEGQPQH
TRBV7-9	ASSLGRLAGPLGTQY
TRBV27	ASRPDRGQSGYT
TRBV6-5	AGSSGTDTDTQY
TRBV5-1	ASGGQPNTEAF
TRBV18	ASSPGGISYEQY
TRBV18	ASSPPFDTYEQY
TRBV29-1	SVRSGNEKLF
TRBV25-1	ASSSLGDPGVGEQY
TRBV5-6	ASSPDLRQNNEQF
TRBV9	ASSGNFDRGGINGYT
TRBV28	ASSLTRATGELF
TRBV12-3/TRBV12-4	ASSLEITGTDTQY
TRBV12-3/TRBV12-4	ASNPGTENTEAF
TRBV12-3/TRBV12-4	ASTLGGSNEKLF
TRBV6-1	ASSEALGAGGYT
TRBV7-6	ASSLRRAPGELF